The sequence of this TCR beta chain was determined in a study of T cells in localized non-small cell lung cancer (dated by TCRdb to the early 2020s). Turning to the overall study: The study examined T cell repertoires in a few hundred patients with early-stage NSCLC and compared tumors with uninvolved tumor-adjacent lungs. The cohort was made up of fewer than 250 treatment-naive NSCLC patients whose localized lung tumors had been resected. A mean age of around 66 years was recorded for the NSCLC patients, of whom under 150 were male and 90 to 110 were female. What the authors observed across the whole study: Of the top 100 tumor clones, a median of roughly 53 were detected in paired uninvolved adjacent lung; approximately 30 were also among that lung's top 100. Higher T cell density in blood was associated with longer overall survival, whereas higher clonality in adjacent lung was associated with shorter survival. Because the study design was exploratory, TCR variables were selected using unadjusted p-values without false-discovery rate correction. Because multi-region tumor sequencing was not performed, intratumor heterogeneity could not be ruled out. The highest T cell clonality was observed in uninvolved tumor-adjacent lung, where clonality exceeded that of tumor, suggesting that antigenic responses were more focused in uninvolved tumor-adjacent lung.

At diagnosis, peripheral blood, uninvolved tumor-adjacent lung and tumor were collected and stored as a combination of fresh-frozen and FFPE material. Blood samples were analyzed as peripheral blood mononuclear cells for TCR repertoire profiling. CDR1 and CDR2 are read off the germline V gene (reference sequence) as SEHNR and FQNEAQ. From its cysteine to its phenylalanine, the CDR3 spans 16 amino acids. The kept DNA is CDR3 alone, 48 bases in frame from the first base. V and J are truncated by 2 bases and 0 bases respectively, leaving an intervening sequence of 10 bases. TCR beta CDR3 regions were sequenced from DNA using the immunoSEQ Assay. The study's processing was this. T cell density was computed as TCR beta template counts normalized to usable DNA estimated by amplifying housekeeping genes. Using the preseqR package, richness was estimated by extrapolating to 120,000 templates for tissue samples and 400,000 templates for PBMC samples. Clonality was defined by subtracting Pielou's evenness from one. Tissue-enriched TCRs were identified through differential abundance testing performed on productive amino-acid clonotypes, with a minimum total count of 5 and an alpha of 0.1. The Jaccard Index and the Morisita Overlap Index were used to measure repertoire overlap between compartments. TCR beta CDR3s were clustered by GLIPH together with public tetramer-defined viral CDR3s, and at least three viral sequences plus V-gene enrichment were required for viral motifs. TCRdb took this table from immuneACCESS and kept in-frame rearrangements with V and J called. Such tables lack part of the clones; where checked against another copy, unresolved V genes explain under half of the gap, and the rest is unexplained. V, J and clone size are those of that table, while D and trimming were read from the DNA. The sample yields about 83,000 clones; around 82% were counted once. The ten top clones hold less than 9.5% of the sample.

Of note for this clone: Its antigen has not been determined. Base qualities are not provided; no much larger clone lies one nucleotide away.

This sample comprised peripheral blood, obtained before any cancer treatment. The sequence derives from a female donor at least 60 years old with stage I lung adenocarcinoma. Recombination connected TRBV7-9 to TRBJ2-2, with no D gene named confidently. The CDR3 is CASSLWSDANTGELFF. The nucleotide sequence reads TGTGCCAGCAGCTTATGGTCTGACGCGAACACCGGGGAGCTGTTTTTT.